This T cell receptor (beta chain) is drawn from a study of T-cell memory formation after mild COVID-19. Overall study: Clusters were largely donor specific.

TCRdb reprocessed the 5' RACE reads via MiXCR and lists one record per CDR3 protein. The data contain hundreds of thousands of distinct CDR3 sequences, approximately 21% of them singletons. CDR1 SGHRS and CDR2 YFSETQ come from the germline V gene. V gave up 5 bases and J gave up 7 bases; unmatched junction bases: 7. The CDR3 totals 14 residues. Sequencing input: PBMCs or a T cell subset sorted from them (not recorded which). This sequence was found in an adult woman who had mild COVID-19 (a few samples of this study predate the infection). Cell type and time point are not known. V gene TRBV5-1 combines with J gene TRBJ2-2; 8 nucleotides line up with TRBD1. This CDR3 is CASSPQGAGGELFF. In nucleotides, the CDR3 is TGCGCCAGCAGTCCCCAGGGGGCTGGCGGGGAGCTGTTTTTT.